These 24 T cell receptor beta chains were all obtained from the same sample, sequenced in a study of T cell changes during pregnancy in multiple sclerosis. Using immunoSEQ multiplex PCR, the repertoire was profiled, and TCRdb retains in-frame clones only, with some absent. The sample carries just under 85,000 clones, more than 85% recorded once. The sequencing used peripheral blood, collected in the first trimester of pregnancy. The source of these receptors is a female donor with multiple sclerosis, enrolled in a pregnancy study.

DNA for the CDR3: TGTGCCAGTAGTTCCAAGCAGGCGACCTTTCAAGAGACCCAGTACTTC. This codes for CASSSKQATFQETQYF. The gene calls are TRBV19 and TRBJ2-5; D remains ambiguous. In germline, CDR1 is LNHDA, CDR2 SQIVND (reference sequence). CDR3 length equals 16 residues. Trimming left V 5 bases short and J 2 bases short, with 18 bases between.

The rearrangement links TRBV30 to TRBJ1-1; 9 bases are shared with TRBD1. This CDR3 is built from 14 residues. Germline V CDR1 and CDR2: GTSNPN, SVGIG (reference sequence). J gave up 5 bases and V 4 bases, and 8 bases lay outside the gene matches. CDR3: CAWNRGRGSTEAFF. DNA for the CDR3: TGTGCCTGGAACAGGGGGCGGGGGTCGACTGAAGCTTTCTTT.

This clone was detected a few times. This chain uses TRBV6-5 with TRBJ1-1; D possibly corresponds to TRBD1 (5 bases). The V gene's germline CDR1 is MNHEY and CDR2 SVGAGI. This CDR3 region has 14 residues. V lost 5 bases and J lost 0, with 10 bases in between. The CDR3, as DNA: TGTGCCAGCAGTCCAGGGTCGATGAACACTGAAGCTTTCTTT. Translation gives CASSPGSMNTEAFF.

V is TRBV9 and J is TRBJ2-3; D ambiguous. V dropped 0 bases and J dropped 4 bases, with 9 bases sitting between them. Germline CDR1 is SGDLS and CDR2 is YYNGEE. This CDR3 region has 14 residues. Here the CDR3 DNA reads TGTGCCAGCAGCGTAGGCGGAAGTGCAGATACGCAGTATTTT. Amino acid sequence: CASSVGGSADTQYF.

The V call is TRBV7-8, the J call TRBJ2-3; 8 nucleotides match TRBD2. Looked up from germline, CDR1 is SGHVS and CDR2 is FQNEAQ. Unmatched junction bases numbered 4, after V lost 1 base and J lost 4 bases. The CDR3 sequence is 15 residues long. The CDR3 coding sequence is TGTGCCAGCAGCTTAGTGGGGACTAGTCCAGATACGCAGTATTTT. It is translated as CASSLVGTSPDTQYF.

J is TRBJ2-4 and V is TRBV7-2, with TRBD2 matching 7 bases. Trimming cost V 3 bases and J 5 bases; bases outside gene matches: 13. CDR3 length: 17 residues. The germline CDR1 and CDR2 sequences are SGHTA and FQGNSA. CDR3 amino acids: CASSFSPAGISQNIQYF. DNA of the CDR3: TGTGCCAGCAGCTTCTCGCCAGCGGGGATTAGCCAAAACATTCAGTACTTC.

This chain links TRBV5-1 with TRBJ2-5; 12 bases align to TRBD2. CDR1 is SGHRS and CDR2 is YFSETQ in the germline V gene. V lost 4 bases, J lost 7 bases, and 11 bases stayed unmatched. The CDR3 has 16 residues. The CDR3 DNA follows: TGCGCCAGCAGCCTCCTCCCGGGACTAGCGGGCGGGACCCAGTACTTC. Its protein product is CASSLLPGLAGGTQYF.

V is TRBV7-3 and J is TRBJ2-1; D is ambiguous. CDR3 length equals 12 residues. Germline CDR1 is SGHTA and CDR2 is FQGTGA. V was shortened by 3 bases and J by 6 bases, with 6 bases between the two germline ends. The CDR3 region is CASSLIGNEQFF. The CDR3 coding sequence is TGTGCCAGCAGCTTGATCGGCAATGAGCAGTTCTTC.

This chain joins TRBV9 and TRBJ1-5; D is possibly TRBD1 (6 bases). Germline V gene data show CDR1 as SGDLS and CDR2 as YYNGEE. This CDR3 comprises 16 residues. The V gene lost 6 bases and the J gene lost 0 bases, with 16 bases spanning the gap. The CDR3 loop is CASNPRGGSSNQPQHF. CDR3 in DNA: TGTGCCAGCAACCCGAGGGGGGGCAGTAGCAATCAGCCCCAGCATTTT.

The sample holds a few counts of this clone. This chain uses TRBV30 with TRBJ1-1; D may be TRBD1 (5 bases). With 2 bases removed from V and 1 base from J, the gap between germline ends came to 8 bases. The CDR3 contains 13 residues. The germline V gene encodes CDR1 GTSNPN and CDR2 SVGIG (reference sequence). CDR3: CAWSSGSNTEAFF. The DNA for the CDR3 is TGTGCCTGGAGTTCAGGGTCGAACACTGAAGCTTTCTTT.

For the CDR3, the DNA is TGTGCCAGCAGCTTAGGCGGGAATGAAAAACTGTTTTTT. It yields the protein CASSLGGNEKLFF. The gene calls are TRBV7-6 and TRBJ1-4; D gene uncertain. V was clipped by 1 base and J by 5 bases, with 5 bases between them. The germline V gene encodes CDR1 SGHVS and CDR2 FNYEAQ. This CDR3 has 13 residues.

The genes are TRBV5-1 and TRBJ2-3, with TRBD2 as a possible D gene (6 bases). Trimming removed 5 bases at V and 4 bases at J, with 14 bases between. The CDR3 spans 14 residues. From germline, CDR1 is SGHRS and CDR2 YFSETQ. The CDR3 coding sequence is TGCGCCAGCAGTGTGGTGGGGACTGCAGATACGCAGTATTTT. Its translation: CASSVVGTADTQYF.

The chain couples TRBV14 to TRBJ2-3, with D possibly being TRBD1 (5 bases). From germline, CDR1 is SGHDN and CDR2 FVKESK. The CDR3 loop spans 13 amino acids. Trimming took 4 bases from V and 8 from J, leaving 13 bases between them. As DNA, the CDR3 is TGTGCCAGCAGCCTTATACATCAGGGTACGCAGTATTTT. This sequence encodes CASSLIHQGTQYF.

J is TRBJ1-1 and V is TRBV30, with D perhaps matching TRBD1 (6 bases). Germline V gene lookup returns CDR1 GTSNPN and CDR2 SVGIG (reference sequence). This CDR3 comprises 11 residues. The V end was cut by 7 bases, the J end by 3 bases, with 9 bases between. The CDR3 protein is CALQGYTEAFF. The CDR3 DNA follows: TGTGCCTTACAGGGCTACACTGAAGCTTTCTTT.

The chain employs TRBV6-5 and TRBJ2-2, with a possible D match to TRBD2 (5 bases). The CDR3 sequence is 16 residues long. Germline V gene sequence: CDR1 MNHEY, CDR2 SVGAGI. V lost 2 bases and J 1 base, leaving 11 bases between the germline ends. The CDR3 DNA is TGTGCCAGCAGTTACGATTCCGGGGTGAACACCGGGGAGCTGTTTTTT. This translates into CASSYDSGVNTGELFF.

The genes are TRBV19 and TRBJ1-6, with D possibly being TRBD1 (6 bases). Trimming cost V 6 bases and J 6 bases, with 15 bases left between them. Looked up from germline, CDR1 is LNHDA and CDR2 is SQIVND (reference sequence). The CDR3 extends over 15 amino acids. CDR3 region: CASSPGGGPNSPLHF. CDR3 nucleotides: TGTGCCAGTAGCCCCGGGGGGGGCCCTAATTCACCCCTCCACTTT.

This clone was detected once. CDR3 sequence: CASSYRQGRETQYF. The CDR3 DNA reads as TGCGCCAGCAGCTACCGACAGGGAAGAGAGACCCAGTACTTC. V gene TRBV5-1 combines with J gene TRBJ2-5, with 7 bases that match TRBD1. CDR1 and CDR2 from the germline V gene are SGHRS and YFSETQ. This CDR3 region has 14 residues. V shed 3 bases, J shed 4 bases, and the junction held 6 bases outside the gene matches.

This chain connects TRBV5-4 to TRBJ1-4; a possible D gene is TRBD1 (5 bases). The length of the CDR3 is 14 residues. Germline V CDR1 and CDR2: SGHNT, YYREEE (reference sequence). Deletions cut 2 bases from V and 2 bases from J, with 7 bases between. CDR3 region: CASSFKGTNEKLFF. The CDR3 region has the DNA TGTGCCAGCAGCTTTAAGGGGACTAATGAAAAACTGTTTTTT.

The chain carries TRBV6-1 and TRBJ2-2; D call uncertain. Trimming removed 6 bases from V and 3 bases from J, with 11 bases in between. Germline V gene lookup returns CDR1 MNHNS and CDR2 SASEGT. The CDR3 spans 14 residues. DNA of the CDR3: TGTGCCAGCAGGCGGTATTTGGACACCGGGGAGCTGTTTTTT. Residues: CASRRYLDTGELFF.

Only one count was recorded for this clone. The CDR3 nucleotides read TGTGCCACAGGGGGTTCCTATGGCTACACCTTC. Its protein product is CATGGSYGYTF. This chain uses TRBV6-5 with TRBJ1-2; 7 bases are shared with TRBD1. The CDR3 has 11 amino acids. After removal of 10 bases from V and 4 bases from J, the junction contained 3 bases not matched to a gene. Germline loops: CDR1 MNHEY, CDR2 SVGAGI.

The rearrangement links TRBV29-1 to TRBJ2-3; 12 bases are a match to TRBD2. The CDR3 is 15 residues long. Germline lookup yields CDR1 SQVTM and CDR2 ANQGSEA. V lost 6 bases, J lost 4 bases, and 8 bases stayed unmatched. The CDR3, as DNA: TGCAGCGTGGACCCACTAGCGGGAGGCGCAGATACGCAGTATTTT. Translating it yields CSVDPLAGGADTQYF.

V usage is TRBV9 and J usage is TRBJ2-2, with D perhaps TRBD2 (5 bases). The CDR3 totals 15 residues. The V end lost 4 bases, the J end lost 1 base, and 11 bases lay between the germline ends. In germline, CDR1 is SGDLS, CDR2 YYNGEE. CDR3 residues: CASSSLAVNTGELFF. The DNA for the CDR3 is TGTGCCAGCAGCAGTCTAGCTGTGAACACCGGGGAGCTGTTTTTT.

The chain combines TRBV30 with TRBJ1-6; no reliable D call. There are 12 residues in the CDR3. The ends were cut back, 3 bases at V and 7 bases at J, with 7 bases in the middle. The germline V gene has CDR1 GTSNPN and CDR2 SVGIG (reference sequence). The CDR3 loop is CAWRIQNSPLHF. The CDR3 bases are TGTGCCTGGAGGATCCAGAATTCACCCCTCCACTTT.

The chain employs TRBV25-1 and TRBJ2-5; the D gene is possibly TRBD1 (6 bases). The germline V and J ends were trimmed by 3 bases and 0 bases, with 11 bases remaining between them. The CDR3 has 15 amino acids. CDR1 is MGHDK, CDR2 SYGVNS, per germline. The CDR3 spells CASSDRTGYQETQYF. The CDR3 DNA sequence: TGTGCCAGCAGTGATCGAACAGGGTACCAAGAGACCCAGTACTTC.